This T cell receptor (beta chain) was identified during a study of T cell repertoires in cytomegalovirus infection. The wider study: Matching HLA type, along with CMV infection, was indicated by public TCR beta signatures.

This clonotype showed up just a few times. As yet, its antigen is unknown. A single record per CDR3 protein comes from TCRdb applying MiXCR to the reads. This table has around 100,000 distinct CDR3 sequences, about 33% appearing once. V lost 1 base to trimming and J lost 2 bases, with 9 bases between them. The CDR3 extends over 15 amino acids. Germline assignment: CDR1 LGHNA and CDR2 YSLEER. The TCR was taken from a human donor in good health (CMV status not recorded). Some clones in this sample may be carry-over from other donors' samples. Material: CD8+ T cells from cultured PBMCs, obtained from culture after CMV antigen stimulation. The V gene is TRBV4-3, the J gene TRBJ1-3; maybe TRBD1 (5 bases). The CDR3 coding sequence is TGCGCCAGCAGCCAAGTGCGGGACGCTGGAAACACCATATATTTT. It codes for CASSQVRDAGNTIYF.